This T cell receptor beta chain derives from a study of shared clonotypes between healthy human individuals. V lost 2 bases, J lost 4 bases, and 4 bases lay in between. Germline V CDR1 and CDR2: SGHNT, YYREEE (reference sequence). There are 13 residues in the CDR3. Sequencing used immunoSEQ multiplex PCR; TCRdb keeps in-frame clones, though not all of them. The sample has about 1.5 million clones, 95% to 99% seen once. The TCR was taken from a man between 25 and 39 years old in good health. The V call is TRBV5-4, the J call TRBJ2-6, with D unresolved. The sequencing input was naive CD4+ T cells sorted from blood. Subset defined: CD45RA+ positively selected. In DNA form, the CDR3 reads TGTGCCAGCAGCTTATTCGGGGCCAACGTCCTGACTTTC. Amino acids: CASSLFGANVLTF. Complete variable domain (other parts from reference TRBV5-4 and TRBJ2-6): ETGVTQSPTHLIKTRGQQVTLRCSSQSGHNTVSWYQQALGQGPQFIFQYYREEENGRGNFPPRFSGLQFPNYSSELNVNALELDDSALYLCASSLFGANVLTFGAGSRLTVL.